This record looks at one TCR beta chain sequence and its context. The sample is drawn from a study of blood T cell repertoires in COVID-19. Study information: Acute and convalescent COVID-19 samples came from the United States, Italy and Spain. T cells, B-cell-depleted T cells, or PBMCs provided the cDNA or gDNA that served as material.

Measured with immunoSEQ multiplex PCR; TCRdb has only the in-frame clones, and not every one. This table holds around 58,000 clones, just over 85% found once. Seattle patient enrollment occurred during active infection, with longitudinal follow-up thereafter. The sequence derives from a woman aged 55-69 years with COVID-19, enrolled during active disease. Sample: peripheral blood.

The CDR3 coding sequence is TGTGCCAGCAGCCCCCGGGGGGGGCAGGGAAGTTCCGAGCAGTACTTC. Its translation: CASSPRGGQGSSEQYF. V usage is TRBV9 and J usage is TRBJ2-7; 8 nucleotides align to TRBD2. Germline CDR1 and CDR2: SGDLS and YYNGEE. The CDR3 spans 16 residues. With V trimmed by 4 bases and J by 6 bases, 15 bases remained unmatched.